This TCR beta chain was retrieved from a study of PD-1 blockade in mismatch repair-deficient tumors. Study at large: Patients had around twelve mismatch repair-deficient cancer types, all previously treated and progressing. Study-wide results and limits: Tumor-resident clones, often undetectable pretreatment in blood, expanded then contracted after pembrolizumab.

CDR1 and CDR2 (germline): SQVTM, ANQGSEA. The CDR3 length is 13 residues. V lost 5 bases to trimming and J lost 1 base, with 12 bases between them. Details on this clone: Its antigen is currently unknown.

TCRdb's table, derived via immunoSEQ multiplex PCR, lists solely in-frame clones and lacks some. The repertoire holds 80,000 to 130,000 clones, with over 75% as singletons. V is TRBV29-1 and J is TRBJ2-7, with D tentatively TRBD1 (7 bases). This TCR was sampled from an adult with mismatch repair-deficient cancer. The specimen was peripheral blood, collected roughly 36 weeks after starting pembrolizumab. CDR3 region: CSVLGGQSYEQYF. CDR3 coding DNA: TGCAGCGTTCTCGGGGGACAGTCCTACGAGCAGTACTTC.